This T cell receptor beta chain was observed in a study of cytomegalovirus exposure and HLA in healthy donors (dated by TCRdb to the late 2010s). Regarding the research as a whole: An earlier analysis of about 560 of the donors reported 250 to 300 Gb of sequence data and 117 million unique TCR beta sequences obtained from 150 million to 200 million T cells. All discovery cohort repertoires had been generated on a single sequencing platform. Of the roughly 430 genotyped donors, approximately 83% fell in the genetic ancestry cluster associated with self-reported Caucasian donors. About 300 gigabases of sequencing data and tens of millions of unique TCR sequences were included in an early release covering about 700 HLA-typed donors. The study was designed to test whether signatures of past pathogen exposure could be identified by cataloging public T cell receptors. High-throughput TCR immunosequencing, statistical association of individual TCRs with disease status, and machine learning were combined to predict cytomegalovirus infection status. The study profiled the T cell repertoires of under 850 subjects by immunosequencing and related them to cytomegalovirus serostatus. An earlier analysis of about 600 of the donors used high-throughput TCR beta sequencing to judge whether each TCR beta V gene segment behaved as functional or pseudogenic. The number of donors typed differed by locus, with 629-630 for A, B, C, DRB1 and DQB1, 522 for DQA1, 600 to 610 for DPA1, and over 400 for DPB1. To study patterns of TCR occurrence, a later analysis re-analyzed previously published TCR beta repertoires from 700 or so donors and added high-resolution HLA genotyping. Besides the first cohort of roughly 700 subjects, a separate validation cohort made up of over 100 different subjects was used. A later genetic analysis took genome-wide SNP genotypes for about 55% of the 666 donors and used that subset as a discovery cohort. HLA typing included class I and class II loci at four-digit resolution. Among roughly 400 genotyped donors of the cohort, an average of about 220,000 unique TCR beta nucleotide sequences was sequenced per donor, of which roughly 18% were non-productive. Donor age, sex, ethnicity and CMV serostatus were collected together with the repertoire data. The later analysis used no new phenotypic data to find candidate immune exposures, relying instead on TCR beta sequences and their occurrence across donors. Because of strong linkage in the cohort, roughly five DR-DQ haplotypes were treated as single units for association and clustering. Broad study findings and their caveats: Broadly in line with IMGT annotations, most TCR beta V segments showed up in productive rearrangements about 90% or about 30% of the time in an earlier analysis of around 600 of the donors. Presence/absence analyses assumed roughly uniform sequencing depth across donors, an assumption that may not hold. When HLA alleles, especially DR and DQ, strongly co-occurred, attributing TCR associations to individual alleles was difficult. Several of the top co-occurrence clusters appeared to be linked to parvovirus B19, influenza, CMV and Epstein-Barr virus, according to a later analysis. This cohort had only TCR beta chains sequenced, and the lack of alpha or paired-chain data limited which features could be detected. The authors suggested that the approach could potentially be extended to other disease states and immunological phenotypes. The only immune exposure information available for the cohort was CMV serostatus. A further reported finding was that TCR beta sequences accurately predicted the HLA-A and HLA-B alleles for most subjects in the first cohort. The sequencing pipeline was judged likely to have produced a cluster of highly shared sequence variants as a technical artifact. A few of the identified cytomegalovirus-associated TCR beta chains were confirmed in vitro to be specific for cytomegalovirus antigens. The study gave a list of more than 150 TCR beta chains associated with cytomegalovirus. In a later analysis, 16,951 TCR beta sequences were associated with specific HLA alleles at a false discovery rate of 0.05. Some IMGT-functional V segments, including TRBV6-2 and TRBV6-3, could not be told apart with the 87-base-pair reads, so those segments were excluded. Because HLA typing was unavailable for some donors at each locus, only the typed subset was used in association tests. In both the original and validation cohorts, the classifier was reported to diagnose cytomegalovirus status with high specificity and sensitivity. The earlier analysis of a few hundred of the donors excluded some 15 rarely observed V segments, including chromosome 9 orphons, because counts were too low. Most CMV-associated TCR beta chains appeared to be HLA-restricted in a later analysis, and the HLA associations seemed to be driven largely by CMV exposure. A later genetic analysis associated a missense DCLRE1C variant with V-gene and J-gene trimming of TCR beta chains, and an independent cohort replicated the association. Most TCR sequences were seen in very few donors, while some public TCRs were found in many individuals. Compared with the roughly 670-donor mean, donors in an Asian-associated ancestry cluster had fewer N-insertions in productive TCRs, according to a later genetic analysis. In a later analysis, HLA-associated TCR beta chains showed more clonal expansion and lower generation probabilities than non-associated chains that were equally common. Linkage disequilibrium might explain the correlated functional status among segregating V segments, but an unknown experimental factor could not be excluded. In a later analysis, TCR association rates were found to vary across HLA loci, with the most associated TCRs seen for DRB1 alleles and the fewest for HLA-C alleles.

The method behind the library was the immunoSEQ multiplex PCR assay. A mixture of 60 forward primers for TCR Vbeta segments and 13 reverse primers for TCR Jbeta segments was used in the multiplex PCR. The CDR3 region of rearranged TCR beta genes was amplified from genomic DNA with a multiplex PCR assay. The amplified TCR beta libraries were sequenced on the Illumina HiSeq System as 87-base-pair reads. Per the authors' processing: A later analysis counted approximately 74 million unique TCR beta chains across the 650 to 700 repertoires, and 10 million to 12 million of these chains were shared by at least two donors. To remove PCR and sequencing errors, raw reads were error-corrected and collapsed into unique sequences using a nearest-neighbor algorithm that merged closely related sequences. V, D and J gene segments were assigned by aligning CDR3 sequences to IMGT reference sequences. For a sequence to be retained, a match of at least six nucleotides to both a V gene segment and a J gene segment was required. Rearrangements were called productive when the CDR3 lacked stop codons and stayed in frame with V and J; all others were non-productive. Following IMGT convention, CDR3 was defined as the stretch from the second conserved V-encoded cysteine up to the conserved J-encoded phenylalanine. The earlier analysis of fewer than 700 of the donors excluded sequences that lacked an unambiguous match to a single V gene segment. In an earlier analysis of about 590 of the donors, a V segment was called functional when productive rearrangements were above 56.7%, and segregating when the standard deviation between donors exceeded 5%. A statistical classification framework was built for diagnosing cytomegalovirus status from the catalog of TCR beta chain sequences. In a later analysis, TCR nucleotide sequences were compared against IMGT/GENE-DB human TR gene sequences so that V and J genes could be assigned. A later analysis assigned CDR3 sequences and most-parsimonious VDJ recombination scenarios with the TCRdist pipeline. In a later analysis, each TCR beta chain was defined by its CDR3 amino acid sequence together with its V-gene family, and reads lacking a unique V-gene family were excluded. In a later analysis, fewer than 650 highly shared, low-generation-probability nucleotide sequences were removed to address suspected cross-contamination and a sequencing artifact. A later analysis calculated a clonal expansion index for each public chain from normalized within-repertoire ranks of inferred template counts. Generation probabilities in a later analysis came from a VDJ recombination model fitted to out-of-frame rearrangements, and those results were checked against IGoR. In a later analysis, hypergeometric tests were used to score TCR-TCR, TCR-HLA and TCR-CMV co-occurrence, with a repertoire-size bias correction applied to TCR pairs. In a later analysis, false discovery rates were estimated by permuting HLA or CMV assignments 20 times. In a later analysis, co-occurring TCRs were grouped using DBSCAN, with TCRdist sequence similarity added in when clustering inside HLA-allele-positive subsets. Repertoires with fewer than 30,000 or more than 120,000 public chains were left out of co-occurrence clustering, as were about 5 repertoires with anomalous nucleotide sharing. Entries here come from immuneACCESS through TCRdb and include only in-frame sequences with V and J called. Some clones fail to appear in such tables; in the studies checked, an unresolved V gene covers under half of the shortfall, and the cause of the remainder is unknown. V and J calls and clone size are given by that table; D and trimming were obtained from the DNA. Within this sample are about 100,000 clones, with around 80% of them counted one time only. Around 5.2% of the sample comes from the top ten.

Comments on this clone: Its cognate antigen has yet to be identified. Base qualities are missing; no much larger clone stands one base away.

The cohort was made up of approximately 670 healthy bone marrow donors. All cohort members were sampled while nominally healthy, although unrecorded immune exposures were likely present. The donor tested CMV seropositive and was one of the 289 seropositive cohort members. Every donor gave a peripheral blood sample, and the peripheral blood mononuclear cells from that sample were used for TCR beta sequencing. The Qiagen DNeasy Blood Extraction Kit was used to extract genomic DNA from the blood cell samples. From a lookup of the germline V gene (reference sequence), CDR1 and CDR2 are SGHNT and YYREEE. From the cysteine up to the phenylalanine, the CDR3 has a length of 17 residues. Just the 51-base CDR3 DNA is kept, in frame starting at base 1. V is pruned by 5 bases and J by 5 bases, leaving 15 bases of the junction without a gene match.

Input material: PBMCs. This TCR came from a man aged 35 to 55 in good health and CMV-seropositive. The chain couples TRBV5-4 to TRBJ1-3; TRBD1 lines up with 8 middle nucleotides. The CDR3 in this case is CASSGQGSASGRNTIYF. The bases are TGTGCCAGCAGTGGACAGGGTTCGGCTTCTGGTAGAAACACCATATATTTT.